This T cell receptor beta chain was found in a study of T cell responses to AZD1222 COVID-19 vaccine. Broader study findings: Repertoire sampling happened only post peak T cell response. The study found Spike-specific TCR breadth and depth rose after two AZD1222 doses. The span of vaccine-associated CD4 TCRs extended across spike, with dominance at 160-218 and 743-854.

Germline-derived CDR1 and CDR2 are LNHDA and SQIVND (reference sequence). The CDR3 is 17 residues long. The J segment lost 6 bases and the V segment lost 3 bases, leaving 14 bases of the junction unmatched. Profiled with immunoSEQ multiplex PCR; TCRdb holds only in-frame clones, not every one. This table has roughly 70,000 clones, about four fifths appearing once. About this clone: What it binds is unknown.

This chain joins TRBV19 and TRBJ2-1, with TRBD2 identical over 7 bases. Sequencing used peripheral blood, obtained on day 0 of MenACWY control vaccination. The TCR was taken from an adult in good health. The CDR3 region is CASSIWVGLRASNEQFF. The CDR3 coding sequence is TGTGCCAGTAGTATTTGGGTGGGACTACGGGCTAGCAATGAGCAGTTCTTC.